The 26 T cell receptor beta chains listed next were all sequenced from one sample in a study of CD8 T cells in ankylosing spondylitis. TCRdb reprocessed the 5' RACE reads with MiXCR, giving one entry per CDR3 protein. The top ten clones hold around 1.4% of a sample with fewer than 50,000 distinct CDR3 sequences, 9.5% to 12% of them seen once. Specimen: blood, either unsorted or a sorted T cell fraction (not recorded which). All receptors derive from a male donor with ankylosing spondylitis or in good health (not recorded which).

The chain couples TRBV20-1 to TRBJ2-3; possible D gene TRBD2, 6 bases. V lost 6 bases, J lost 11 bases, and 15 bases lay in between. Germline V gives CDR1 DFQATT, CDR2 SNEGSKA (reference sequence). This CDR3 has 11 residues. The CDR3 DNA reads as TGCAGTGCGCGGGACCCAGGGAAGCAGTATTTT. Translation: CSARDPGKQYF.

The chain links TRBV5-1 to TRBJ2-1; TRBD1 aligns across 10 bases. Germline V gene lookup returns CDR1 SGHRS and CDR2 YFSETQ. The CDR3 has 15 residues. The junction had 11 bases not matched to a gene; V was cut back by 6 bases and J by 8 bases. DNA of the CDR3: TGCGCCAGCACGGTAACGGGACAGGGGATCTATGAGCAGTTCTTC. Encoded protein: CASTVTGQGIYEQFF.

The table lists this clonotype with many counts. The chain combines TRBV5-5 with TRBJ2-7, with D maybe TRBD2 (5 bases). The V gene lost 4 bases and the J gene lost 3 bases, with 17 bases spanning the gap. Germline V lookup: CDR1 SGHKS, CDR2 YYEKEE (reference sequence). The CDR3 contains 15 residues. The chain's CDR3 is CASSPPESRVYEQYF. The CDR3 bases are TGTGCCAGCAGCCCACCTGAGTCGAGGGTCTACGAGCAGTACTTC.

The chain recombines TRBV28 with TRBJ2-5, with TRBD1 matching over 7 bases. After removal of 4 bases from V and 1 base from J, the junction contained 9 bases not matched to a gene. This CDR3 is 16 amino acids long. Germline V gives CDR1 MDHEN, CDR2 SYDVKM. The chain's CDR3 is CASSSRAGTVQETQYF. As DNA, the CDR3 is TGTGCCAGCAGTTCCCGGGCCGGGACAGTCCAAGAGACCCAGTACTTC.

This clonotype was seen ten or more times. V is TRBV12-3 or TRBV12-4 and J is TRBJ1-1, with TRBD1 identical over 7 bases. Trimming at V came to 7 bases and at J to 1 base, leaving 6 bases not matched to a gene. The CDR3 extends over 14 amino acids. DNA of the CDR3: TGTGCCAGCAACCTTAGACAGGGGAACACTGAAGCTTTCTTT. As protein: CASNLRQGNTEAFF.

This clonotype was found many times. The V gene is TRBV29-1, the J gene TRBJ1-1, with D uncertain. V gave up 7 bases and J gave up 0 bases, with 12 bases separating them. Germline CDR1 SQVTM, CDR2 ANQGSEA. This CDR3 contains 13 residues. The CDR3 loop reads CSAQRDLNTEAFF. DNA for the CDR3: TGCAGCGCCCAGCGGGATCTGAACACTGAAGCTTTCTTT.

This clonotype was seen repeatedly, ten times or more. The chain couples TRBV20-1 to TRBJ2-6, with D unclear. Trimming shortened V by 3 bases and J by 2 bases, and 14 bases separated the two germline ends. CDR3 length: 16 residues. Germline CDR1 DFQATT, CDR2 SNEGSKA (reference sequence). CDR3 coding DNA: TGCAGTGCTAGGACGGAAGGTTTCCCTGGGGCCAACGTCCTGACTTTC. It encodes CSARTEGFPGANVLTF.

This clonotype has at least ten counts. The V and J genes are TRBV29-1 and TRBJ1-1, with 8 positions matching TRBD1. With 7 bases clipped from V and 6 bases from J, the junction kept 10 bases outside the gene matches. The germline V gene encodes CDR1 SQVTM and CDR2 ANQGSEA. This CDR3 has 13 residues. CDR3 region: CSAGGAKEAEAFF. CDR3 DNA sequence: TGCAGCGCAGGGGGCGCGAAGGAAGCTGAAGCTTTCTTT.

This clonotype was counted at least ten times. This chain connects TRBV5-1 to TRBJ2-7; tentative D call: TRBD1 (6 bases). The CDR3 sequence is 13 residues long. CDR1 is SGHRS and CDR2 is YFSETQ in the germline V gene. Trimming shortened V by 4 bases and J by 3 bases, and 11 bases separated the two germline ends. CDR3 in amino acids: CASSVGQRYEQYF. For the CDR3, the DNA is TGCGCCAGCAGCGTTGGACAGCGCTACGAGCAGTACTTC.

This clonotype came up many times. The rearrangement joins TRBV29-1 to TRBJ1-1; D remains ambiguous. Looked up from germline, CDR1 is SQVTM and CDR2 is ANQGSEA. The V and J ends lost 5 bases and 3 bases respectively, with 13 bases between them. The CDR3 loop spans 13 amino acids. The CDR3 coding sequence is TGCAGCGTTTTAAAGGCAGGTGACACTGAAGCTTTCTTT. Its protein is CSVLKAGDTEAFF.

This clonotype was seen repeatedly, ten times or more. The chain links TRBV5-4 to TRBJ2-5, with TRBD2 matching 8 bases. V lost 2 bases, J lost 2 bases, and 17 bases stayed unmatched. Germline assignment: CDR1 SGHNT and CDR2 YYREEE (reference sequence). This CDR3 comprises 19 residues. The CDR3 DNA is TGTGCCAGCAGCTTCGGAGGAGGGCTTAGCGGGGCCGTACAAGAGACCCAGTACTTC. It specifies CASSFGGGLSGAVQETQYF.

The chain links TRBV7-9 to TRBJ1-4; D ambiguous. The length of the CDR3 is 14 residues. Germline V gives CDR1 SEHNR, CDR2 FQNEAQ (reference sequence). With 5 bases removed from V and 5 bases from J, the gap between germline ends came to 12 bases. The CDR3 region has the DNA TGTGCCAGCAGCCGGGCGGCGGGAAATGAAAAACTGTTTTTT. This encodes CASSRAAGNEKLFF.

For the CDR3, the DNA is TGCAGCGTCACGTACCAAGAGACCCAGTACTTC. Translated: CSVTYQETQYF. This chain connects TRBV29-1 to TRBJ2-5; unclear D gene. Trimming pared 6 bases from V and 0 bases from J, leaving 5 bases between. Germline CDR1 and CDR2: SQVTM and ANQGSEA. The CDR3 spans 11 residues.

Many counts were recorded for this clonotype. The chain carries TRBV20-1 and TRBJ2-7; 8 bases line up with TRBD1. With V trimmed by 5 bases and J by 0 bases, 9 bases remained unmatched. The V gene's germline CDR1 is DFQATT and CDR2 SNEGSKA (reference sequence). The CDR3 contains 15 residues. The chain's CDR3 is CSAYPPGTGSYEQYF. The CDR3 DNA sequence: TGCAGTGCTTACCCGCCCGGGACAGGCTCCTACGAGCAGTACTTC.

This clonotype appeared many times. CDR3 loop: CASSQGTPGDTQYF. The CDR3, as DNA: TGCGCCAGCAGCCAAGGGACACCCGGGGATACGCAGTATTTT. V is TRBV5-1 and J is TRBJ2-3, with D perhaps matching TRBD1 (6 bases). Trimming stripped 4 bases from V and 6 bases from J, with 15 bases between. CDR3 size: 14 residues. From germline, CDR1 is SGHRS and CDR2 YFSETQ.

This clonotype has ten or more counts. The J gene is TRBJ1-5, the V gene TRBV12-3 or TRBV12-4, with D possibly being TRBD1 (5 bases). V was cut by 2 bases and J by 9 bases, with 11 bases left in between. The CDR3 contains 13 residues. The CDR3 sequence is CASSLMGGSPQHF. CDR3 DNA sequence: TGTGCCAGCAGTTTAATGGGGGGGTCGCCCCAGCATTTT.

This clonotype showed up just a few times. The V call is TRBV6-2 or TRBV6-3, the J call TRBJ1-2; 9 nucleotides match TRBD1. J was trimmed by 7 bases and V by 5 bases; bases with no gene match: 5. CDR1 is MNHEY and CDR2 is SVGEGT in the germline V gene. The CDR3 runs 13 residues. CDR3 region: CASSLTGGRGYTF. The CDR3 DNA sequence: TGTGCCAGCAGTCTTACAGGGGGCCGTGGCTACACCTTC.

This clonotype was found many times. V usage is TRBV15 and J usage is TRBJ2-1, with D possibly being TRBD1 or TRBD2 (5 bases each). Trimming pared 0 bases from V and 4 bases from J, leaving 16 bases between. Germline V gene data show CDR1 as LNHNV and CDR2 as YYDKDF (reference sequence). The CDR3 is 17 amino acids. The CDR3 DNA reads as TGTGCCACCAGCAGAGATCACCGGGACCTTGGGTACAATGAGCAGTTCTTC. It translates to CATSRDHRDLGYNEQFF.

The DNA of the CDR3 is TGTGCCAGCAGCTTAGTGACGACGAACAATGAGCAGTTCTTC. This codes for CASSLVTTNNEQFF. The rearrangement uses TRBV7-2 and TRBJ2-1; D call uncertain. There are 14 residues in the CDR3. V lost 1 base and J lost 5, with 9 bases in between. CDR1 SGHTA and CDR2 FQGNSA come from the germline V gene.

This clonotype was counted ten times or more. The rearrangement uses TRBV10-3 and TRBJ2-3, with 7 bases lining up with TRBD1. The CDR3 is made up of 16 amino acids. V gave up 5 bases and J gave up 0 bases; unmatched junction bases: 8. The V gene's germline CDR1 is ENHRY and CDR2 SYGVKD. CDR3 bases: TGTGCCATCAGTACCAGGACAGGCTCTAGCACAGATACGCAGTATTTT. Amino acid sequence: CAISTRTGSSTDTQYF.

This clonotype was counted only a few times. The CDR3 DNA sequence: TGTGCCAGCAGCTTAAGCCAGGGCAACTACAATGAGCAGTTCTTC. The encoded protein is CASSLSQGNYNEQFF. The V gene is TRBV7-2, the J gene TRBJ2-1; D is possibly TRBD1 (5 bases). Trimming took 2 bases from V and 3 from J, leaving 11 bases between them. This CDR3 contains 15 residues. Per the germline V gene, CDR1 is SGHTA and CDR2 is FQGNSA.

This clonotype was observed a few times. The CDR3 loop is CASSLAGVRDGELFF. In DNA form, the CDR3 reads TGTGCCAGCAGCTTAGCAGGGGTCCGGGACGGGGAGCTGTTTTTT. The gene calls are TRBV7-2 and TRBJ2-2; D may match TRBD1 or TRBD2 (5 bases each). Trimming stripped 0 bases from V and 7 bases from J, with 12 bases between. This CDR3 region has 15 residues. CDR1 and CDR2 from the germline V gene are SGHTA and FQGNSA.

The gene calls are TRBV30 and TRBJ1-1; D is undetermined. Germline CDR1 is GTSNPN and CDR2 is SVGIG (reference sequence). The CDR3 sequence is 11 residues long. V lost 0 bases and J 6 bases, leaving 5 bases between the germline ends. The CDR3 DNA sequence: TGTGCCTGGAGTGTTCCGTCTGAAGCTTTCTTT. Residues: CAWSVPSEAFF.

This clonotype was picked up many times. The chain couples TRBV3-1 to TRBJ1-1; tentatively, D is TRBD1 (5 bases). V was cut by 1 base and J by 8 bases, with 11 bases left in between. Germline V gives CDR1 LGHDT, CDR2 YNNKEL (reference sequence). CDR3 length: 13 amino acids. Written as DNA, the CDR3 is TGTGCCAGCAGCCAAGTCAGGGCCGCGGAAGCTTTCTTT. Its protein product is CASSQVRAAEAFF.

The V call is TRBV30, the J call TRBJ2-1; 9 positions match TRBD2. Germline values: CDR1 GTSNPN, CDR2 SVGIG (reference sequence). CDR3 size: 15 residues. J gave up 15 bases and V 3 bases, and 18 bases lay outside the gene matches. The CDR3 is CAWSRGGGLAGFRFF. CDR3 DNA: TGTGCCTGGAGCCGGGGAGGTGGGCTAGCGGGGTTTCGGTTCTTC.

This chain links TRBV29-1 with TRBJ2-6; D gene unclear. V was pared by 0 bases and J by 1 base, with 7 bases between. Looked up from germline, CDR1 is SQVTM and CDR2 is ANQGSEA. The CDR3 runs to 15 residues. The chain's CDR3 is CSVEDPPSGANVLTF. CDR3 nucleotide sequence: TGCAGCGTTGAAGATCCGCCTTCTGGGGCCAACGTCCTGACTTTC.